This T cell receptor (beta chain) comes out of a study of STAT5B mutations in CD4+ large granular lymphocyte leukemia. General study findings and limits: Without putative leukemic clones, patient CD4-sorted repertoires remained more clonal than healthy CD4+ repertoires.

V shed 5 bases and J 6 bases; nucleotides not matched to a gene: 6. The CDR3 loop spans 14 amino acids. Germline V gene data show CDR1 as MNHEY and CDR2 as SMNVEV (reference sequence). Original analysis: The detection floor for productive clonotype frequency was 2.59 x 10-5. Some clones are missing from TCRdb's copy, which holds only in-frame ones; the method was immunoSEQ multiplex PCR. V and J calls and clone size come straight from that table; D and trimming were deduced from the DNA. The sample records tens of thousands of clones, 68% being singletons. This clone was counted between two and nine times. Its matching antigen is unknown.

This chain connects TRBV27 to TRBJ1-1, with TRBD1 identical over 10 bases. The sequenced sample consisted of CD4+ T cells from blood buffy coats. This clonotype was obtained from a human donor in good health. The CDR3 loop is CASSTMTGGAEAFF. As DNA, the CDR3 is TGTGCCAGCAGTACAATGACAGGGGGCGCTGAAGCTTTCTTT.